This TCR beta chain was identified during a study of shared clonotypes between healthy human individuals. Trimming cost V 1 base and J 6 bases, with 18 bases left between them. The length of the CDR3 is 17 residues. Germline CDR1 MGHRA, CDR2 YSYEKL. Clones were sequenced by immunoSEQ multiplex PCR, and TCRdb holds only the in-frame ones, with some missing. Of just under 350,000 clones detected, roughly 80% appear once; the ten largest clones hold about 10%. This rearrangement joins TRBV4-1 to TRBJ2-2; maybe TRBD2 (6 bases). The specimen was memory CD4+ T cells sorted from blood. Noted subset: CD45RA-negative fraction. The receptor's source is a man aged 25-45 years in good health. Here the CDR3 reads CASSQVPGLFRPGELFF. DNA of the CDR3: TGCGCCAGCAGCCAAGTCCCGGGACTGTTTAGGCCCGGGGAGCTGTTTTTT.